This T cell receptor (beta chain) was sequenced during a study of regulatory T cells in long-lasting Graves disease. The time point denotes: newly diagnosed GD, antithyroid drugs for less than 3 months. PBMC-extracted RNA yielded the TCR library. Arm-PCR of CDR3 regions and iRepertoire HTBI primers were used to build TCR beta libraries. TCRdb analysed the multiplex PCR reads with MiXCR anew, one entry per CDR3 protein. The table shows about 430,000 distinct CDR3 sequences, with over 12% occurring only once. This clonotype was recorded many times. These data also featured in a second study, about T cells in Graves' hyperthyroidism and ophthalmopathy. That paper adds: Researchers found most expanded thyroid clonotypes above 0.001 in blood as well. A model of 13 V-J features distinguished ophthalmopathy from stable hyperthyroidism.

The clonotype comes from a woman between 40 and 50 years old with Graves disease. The sample in question was peripheral blood mononuclear cells (PBMCs), obtained at new diagnosis, from a patient treated with antithyroid drugs.

The CDR3 DNA sequence: TGTGCCAGCAGCGGCATGGGGGATGAAGCTTTCTTT. Translating it yields CASSGMGDEAFF. The chain joins TRBV11-3 to TRBJ1-1; D may be TRBD1 (5 bases). V was shortened by 5 bases and J by 7 bases, with 11 bases between the two germline ends. CDR1 SGHNT and CDR2 YENEEA come from the germline V gene. The CDR3 spans 12 residues. The whole variable domain, filled in from reference TRBV11-3 and TRBJ1-1, reads EAGVVQSPRYKIIEKKQPVAFWCNPISGHNTLYWYLQNLGQGPELLIRYENEEAVDDSQLPKDRFSAERLKGVDSTLKIQPAELGDSAVYLCASSGMGDEAFFGQGTRLTVV.